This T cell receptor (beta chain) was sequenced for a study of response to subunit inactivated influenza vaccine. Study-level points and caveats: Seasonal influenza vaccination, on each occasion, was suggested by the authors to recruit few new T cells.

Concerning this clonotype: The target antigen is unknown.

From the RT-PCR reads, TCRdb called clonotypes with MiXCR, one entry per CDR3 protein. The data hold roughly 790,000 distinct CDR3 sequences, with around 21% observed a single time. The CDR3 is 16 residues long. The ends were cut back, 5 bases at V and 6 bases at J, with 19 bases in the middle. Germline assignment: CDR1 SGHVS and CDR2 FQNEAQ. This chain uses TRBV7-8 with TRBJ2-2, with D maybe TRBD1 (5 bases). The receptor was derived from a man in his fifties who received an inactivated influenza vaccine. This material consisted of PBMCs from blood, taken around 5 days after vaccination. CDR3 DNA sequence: TGTGCCAGCAGCCCAGGGTGGAGAGGAAAACCCGGGGAGCTGTTTTTT. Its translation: CASSPGWRGKPGELFF.